This T cell receptor (beta chain) was sequenced for a study of T cells in tuberculosis. Study-level background: A South African cohort included IGRA-negative adolescents, latently infected IGRA-positive adolescents and adults with active tuberculosis. Broader study findings: The TCR-beta difference was not significant; alpha differences partly reflected length. Using the GMM-specific repertoire gave 87% accuracy versus approximately 70% with motifs.

Produced via immunoSEQ multiplex PCR; TCRdb's table is partial and in-frame only. The data contain over 25,000 clones, roughly 95% of them singletons. In the case of this clone: Its antigen is not known.

The CDR3 consists of 16 residues. Looked up from germline, CDR1 is SNHLY and CDR2 is FYNNEI. Trimming took 1 base from V and 0 from J, leaving 10 bases between them. Sequences were obtained from PBMCs. The receptor's source is a donor under 30 with latent tuberculosis or without tuberculosis infection. The J gene is TRBJ2-1, the V gene TRBV2; D possibly corresponds to TRBD2 (6 bases). This chain's CDR3 is CASSEGGRSSYNEQFF. CDR3 DNA: TGTGCCAGCAGTGAAGGGGGGAGGAGCTCCTACAATGAGCAGTTCTTC.